These 14 T cell receptor beta chains share one sample of origin, sequenced in a study of blood T cell repertoires in COVID-19. TCRdb's copy holds only in-frame clones and misses some; the assay was immunoSEQ multiplex PCR. This repertoire shows 68,000 or so clones, nearly 90% found once; its top ten account for roughly 3.1%. Source material: peripheral blood. These receptors came from a woman aged 50 to 60 with COVID-19, enrolled during active disease.

The chain employs TRBV19 and TRBJ2-4, with 13 positions matching TRBD2. The CDR3 is 19 amino acids. Trimming removed 5 bases from V and 0 bases from J; junction bases left unmatched: 10. CDR1 and CDR2 (germline): LNHDA, SQIVND (reference sequence). The CDR3 protein is CASSVPGLAGQVAKNIQYF. The CDR3 DNA reads TGTGCCAGTAGTGTCCCGGGACTAGCGGGACAAGTAGCCAAAAACATTCAGTACTTC. Full variable domain (rest looked up from reference TRBV19 and TRBJ2-4): DGGITQSPKYLFRKEGQNVTLSCEQNLNHDAMYWYRQDPGQGLRLIYYSQIVNDFQKGDIAEGYSVSREKKESFPLTVTSAQKNPTAFYLCASSVPGLAGQVAKNIQYFGAGTRLSVL.

The rearrangement links TRBV11-3 to TRBJ2-3, with 11 bases aligning to TRBD2. V gave up 6 bases and J gave up 7 bases; unmatched junction bases: 12. Looked up from germline, CDR1 is SGHNT and CDR2 is YENEEA. CDR3 length equals 16 residues. The CDR3 loop reads CASSFLLAGVLNTQYF. The CDR3, as DNA: TGTGCCAGCAGTTTCCTACTAGCGGGAGTACTAAATACGCAGTATTTT.

V is TRBV5-3 and J is TRBJ1-5; D uncertain. TRBV5-3 is marked as an open reading frame, function uncertain. The V and J ends lost 0 bases and 4 bases respectively, with 14 bases between them. This CDR3 is 16 amino acids long. In DNA, the CDR3 is TGTGCCAGAAGCTTGGACAGTTCTACCGCGAATCAGCCCCAGCATTTT. Residues: CARSLDSSTANQPQHF.

The chain has TRBV5-8 and TRBJ2-7; no definite D call. Trimming took 7 bases from V and 0 from J, leaving 14 bases between them. The CDR3 runs 14 residues. Looked up from germline, CDR1 is SGHTS and CDR2 is YDEGEE. The CDR3, as DNA: TGTGCCAGCGAAAGAGCGACCCACTCCTACGAGCAGTACTTC. Its protein is CASERATHSYEQYF.

The table lists this clone with a count of one. The genes are TRBV6-4 and TRBJ2-1, with 9 bases matching TRBD2. The ends lost 3 bases at V and 6 bases at J; junction bases unmatched: 3. CDR3 size: 14 residues. Looked up from germline, CDR1 is MRHNA and CDR2 is SNTAGT. The CDR3 region is CASSEGSGSNEQFF. The CDR3 coding sequence is TGTGCCAGCAGTGAAGGTAGCGGGAGCAATGAGCAGTTCTTC.

V gene TRBV5-4 combines with J gene TRBJ1-2; a possible D gene is TRBD1 (5 bases). Germline CDR1 reads SGHNT; CDR2 reads YYREEE (reference sequence). Trimming took off 4 bases at V and 4 bases at J, with 17 bases between the two ends. The CDR3 sequence is 15 residues long. Here the CDR3 reads CASSLTATHPYGYTF. In DNA, the CDR3 is TGTGCCAGCAGCCTGACAGCTACGCACCCCTATGGCTACACCTTC.

The J gene is TRBJ2-5, the V gene TRBV11-1; 12 bases match TRBD2. V shed 2 bases and J 2 bases; nucleotides not matched to a gene: 0. The V gene's germline CDR1 is SGHAT and CDR2 FQDESV (reference sequence). This CDR3 spans 15 amino acids. The CDR3, as DNA: TGTGCCAGCAGCTTACTAGCGGGAGGGCAAGAGACCCAGTACTTC. Its protein product is CASSLLAGGQETQYF.

The rearrangement joins TRBV7-2 to TRBJ2-7; no clear D. CDR1 is SGHTA, CDR2 FQGNSA, per germline. Deletions cut 3 bases from V and 0 bases from J, with 12 bases between. This CDR3 comprises 15 residues. In DNA form, the CDR3 reads TGTGCCAGCAGCTTCGTCGGCGGTACCTCCTACGAGCAGTACTTC. Its translation is CASSFVGGTSYEQYF.

The chain carries TRBV5-1 and TRBJ2-7; 11 nucleotides agree with TRBD2. Trimming removed 0 bases from V and 3 bases from J; junction bases left unmatched: 8. Germline V gene sequence: CDR1 SGHRS, CDR2 YFSETQ. The CDR3 loop spans 17 amino acids. This CDR3 reads CASSLVAGGRVVYEQYF. The CDR3 DNA reads as TGCGCCAGCAGCTTGGTAGCGGGAGGGCGGGTTGTCTACGAGCAGTACTTC.

The chain couples TRBV6-5 to TRBJ2-1, with a tentative D call TRBD2 (5 bases). V lost 4 bases, J lost 6 bases, and 16 bases lay in between. Germline CDR1 is MNHEY and CDR2 is SVGAGI. CDR3 length equals 15 residues. CDR3 amino acids: CASSSPGRYVNEQFF. The CDR3 DNA reads TGTGCCAGCAGTTCACCGGGAAGGTACGTCAATGAGCAGTTCTTC.

The V gene is TRBV6-2 or TRBV6-3, the J gene TRBJ2-1; 8 bases map to TRBD2. Germline lookup yields CDR1 MNHEY and CDR2 SVGEGT. This CDR3 region has 15 residues. V gave up 6 bases and J gave up 3 bases; unmatched junction bases: 7. Here the CDR3 DNA reads TGTGCCAGCAGCCCCGGGGGGGGGTACTACAATGAGCAGTTCTTC. Translated, it gives CASSPGGGYYNEQFF.

This chain joins TRBV4-1 and TRBJ1-6; possible D gene TRBD1, 6 bases. The V gene's germline CDR1 is MGHRA and CDR2 YSYEKL. CDR3 length: 14 amino acids. V was shortened by 4 bases and J by 9 bases, with 13 bases between the two germline ends. This CDR3 is CASSPNTGISPLHF. The CDR3 bases are TGCGCCAGCAGCCCCAACACAGGGATTTCACCCCTCCACTTT.

V is TRBV3-1 (or the pseudogene TRBV3-2) and J is TRBJ1-2; no reliable D call. V shed 0 bases and J shed 4 bases, with 12 bases lying between them. There are 15 residues in the CDR3. Germline-derived CDR1 and CDR2 are LGHDT and YNNKEL (reference sequence). The CDR3: CASSQDPSGGYGYTF. The CDR3 nucleotides are TGTGCCAGCAGCCAAGATCCCTCCGGTGGCTATGGCTACACCTTC.

This clone occurred once. The rearrangement joins TRBV30 to TRBJ1-2, with D possibly being TRBD1 (6 bases). Deletions cut 2 bases from V and 7 bases from J, with 17 bases between. Germline V gene sequence: CDR1 GTSNPN, CDR2 SVGIG (reference sequence). The CDR3 extends over 14 amino acids. CDR3 coding DNA: TGTGCCTGGAGTTGGGCAGGGGAAAGTAGTGGCTACACCTTC. Amino acid sequence: CAWSWAGESSGYTF.